A selection of T cell receptor beta chains follows, all from one sample in a study of beta chain features in type 1 diabetes. Measured with immunoSEQ multiplex PCR; TCRdb has only the in-frame clones, and not every one. The top ten clones hold about 0.1% of a sample with about 160,000 clones, roughly 60% of them seen once. The specimen sequenced was naive CD4+ T cells from blood. These receptors were taken from a man aged 25 to 45 with type 1 diabetes. Both conserved end residues are part of each CDR3. Each record gives: V gene, clone size, J gene, D gene, CDR3 protein, CDR3 DNA. D genes are given only for firm matches. The size of a clone is reported for some rows only, either as once, few or many, or as a class for expanded clones.

V gene: TRBV4-3; clone size: NA; J gene: TRBJ2-3; D gene: TRBD2; CDR3 protein: CASSQDPGLAGRVDTQYF; CDR3 DNA: TGCGCCAGCAGCCAAGATCCGGGACTAGCGGGCCGAGTGGATACGCAGTATTTT
V gene: TRBV15; clone size: few; J gene: TRBJ2-1; D gene: TRBD1; CDR3 protein: CATRDRETYNEQFF; CDR3 DNA: TGTGCCACCAGAGACAGGGAGACCTACAATGAGCAGTTCTTC
V gene: TRBV7-2; clone size: few; J gene: TRBJ2-5; D gene: TRBD2; CDR3 protein: CASSLGLAEETQYF; CDR3 DNA: TGTGCCAGCAGCTTAGGGCTAGCGGAGGAGACCCAGTACTTC
V gene: TRBV30; clone size: NA; J gene: TRBJ2-7; D gene: NA; CDR3 protein: CAWRATYEQYF; CDR3 DNA: TGTGCCTGGAGGGCTACCTACGAGCAGTACTTC
V gene: TRBV4-3; clone size: NA; J gene: TRBJ2-4; D gene: NA; CDR3 protein: CASSQDLVANIQYF; CDR3 DNA: TGCGCCAGCAGCCAAGATCTAGTAGCCAACATTCAGTACTTC
V gene: TRBV9; clone size: NA; J gene: TRBJ2-3; D gene: NA; CDR3 protein: CASSAPRQDTDTQYF; CDR3 DNA: TGTGCCAGCAGCGCCCCAAGACAGGACACAGATACGCAGTATTTT
V gene: TRBV9; clone size: few; J gene: TRBJ2-7; D gene: NA; CDR3 protein: CASSVGKERDEQYF; CDR3 DNA: TGTGCCAGCAGCGTAGGCAAGGAGCGGGACGAGCAGTACTTC
V gene: TRBV9; clone size: NA; J gene: TRBJ1-5; D gene: TRBD1; CDR3 protein: CASSPTGVSNQPQHF; CDR3 DNA: TGTGCCAGCAGCCCTACAGGGGTTAGCAATCAGCCCCAGCATTTT
V gene: TRBV27; clone size: NA; J gene: TRBJ2-7; D gene: NA; CDR3 protein: CASSLRDGPYEQYF; CDR3 DNA: TGTGCCAGCAGCCTGAGGGACGGCCCCTACGAGCAGTACTTC
V gene: TRBV10-1; clone size: NA; J gene: TRBJ2-7; D gene: TRBD1; CDR3 protein: CASGDSSYEQYF; CDR3 DNA: TGCGCCAGCGGGGACAGCTCCTACGAGCAGTACTTC
V gene: TRBV4-3; clone size: NA; J gene: TRBJ2-5; D gene: TRBD2; CDR3 protein: CASSQGTSGTQETQYF; CDR3 DNA: TGCGCCAGCAGCCAAGGTACTAGCGGGACTCAAGAGACCCAGTACTTC
V gene: TRBV25-1; clone size: NA; J gene: TRBJ2-3; D gene: TRBD2; CDR3 protein: CASRLAGTDTQYF; CDR3 DNA: TGTGCCAGCAGACTAGCGGGCACAGATACGCAGTATTTT
V gene: TRBV10-3; clone size: NA; J gene: TRBJ2-1; D gene: TRBD2; CDR3 protein: CAIRDGSGGQYNEQFF; CDR3 DNA: TGTGCCATCAGGGACGGTAGCGGGGGACAATACAATGAGCAGTTCTTC
V gene: TRBV11-2; clone size: NA; J gene: TRBJ2-1; D gene: NA; CDR3 protein: CASSTRQSSYNEQFF; CDR3 DNA: TGTGCCAGCAGCACCCGTCAAAGCTCCTACAATGAGCAGTTCTTC
V gene: TRBV29-1; clone size: NA; J gene: TRBJ1-1; D gene: NA; CDR3 protein: CSVGTAADTEAFF; CDR3 DNA: TGCAGCGTTGGGACAGCCGCTGACACTGAAGCTTTCTTT
V gene: TRBV7-9; clone size: NA; J gene: TRBJ1-6; D gene: NA; CDR3 protein: CASRYREKGSPLHF; CDR3 DNA: TGTGCCAGCAGGTACAGGGAAAAGGGTTCACCCCTCCACTTT
V gene: TRBV6-6; clone size: NA; J gene: TRBJ1-4; D gene: NA; CDR3 protein: CASSYPLRNEKLFF; CDR3 DNA: TGTGCCAGCAGTTACCCCCTCCGGAATGAAAAACTGTTTTTT
V gene: TRBV23-1; clone size: NA; J gene: TRBJ1-2; D gene: NA; CDR3 protein: CASFSAIWRRPYGYTF; CDR3 DNA: TGCGCCAGCTTTTCGGCCATTTGGCGGCGTCCGTATGGCTACACCTTC
V gene: TRBV28; clone size: NA; J gene: TRBJ2-7; D gene: TRBD2; CDR3 protein: CASRASGGSYEQYF; CDR3 DNA: TGTGCCAGCAGGGCTAGCGGGGGTTCCTACGAGCAGTACTTC
V gene: TRBV11-2; clone size: NA; J gene: TRBJ2-7; D gene: NA; CDR3 protein: CASSADTAEQYF; CDR3 DNA: TGTGCCAGCAGCGCGGACACCGCCGAGCAGTACTTC
V gene: TRBV5-1; clone size: NA; J gene: TRBJ2-7; D gene: TRBD1; CDR3 protein: CASSLLGQGTYEQYF; CDR3 DNA: TGCGCCAGCAGCTTGTTAGGACAGGGTACCTACGAGCAGTACTTC
V gene: TRBV2; clone size: NA; J gene: TRBJ1-2; D gene: NA; CDR3 protein: CASSASSRDGGYTF; CDR3 DNA: TGTGCCAGCAGTGCCTCGTCGAGGGACGGTGGCTACACCTTC
V gene: TRBV7-2; clone size: few; J gene: TRBJ2-3; D gene: TRBD2; CDR3 protein: CASSEGLAVTDTQYF; CDR3 DNA: TGTGCCAGCAGCGAGGGACTAGCGGTCACAGATACGCAGTATTTT
V gene: TRBV4-1; clone size: NA; J gene: TRBJ1-1; D gene: NA; CDR3 protein: CASSQDKLLNTEAFF; CDR3 DNA: TGCGCCAGCAGCCAAGATAAGTTACTGAACACTGAAGCTTTCTTT
V gene: TRBV7-2; clone size: NA; J gene: TRBJ2-3; D gene: NA; CDR3 protein: CASSSQGGEDTQYF; CDR3 DNA: TGTGCCAGCAGCTCGCAGGGGGGCGAAGATACGCAGTATTTT
V gene: TRBV5-1; clone size: NA; J gene: TRBJ2-1; D gene: NA; CDR3 protein: CASSLLVALNEQFF; CDR3 DNA: TGCGCCAGCAGCCTTCTAGTGGCGTTGAATGAGCAGTTCTTC
V gene: TRBV9; clone size: few; J gene: TRBJ1-2; D gene: TRBD1; CDR3 protein: CASSGDRAYGYTF; CDR3 DNA: TGTGCCAGCAGCGGCGACAGGGCCTATGGCTACACCTTC
V gene: TRBV19; clone size: few; J gene: TRBJ1-1; D gene: NA; CDR3 protein: CASSPLLNAEAFF; CDR3 DNA: TGTGCCAGTAGTCCCCTATTGAACGCTGAAGCTTTCTTT
V gene: TRBV30; clone size: NA; J gene: TRBJ2-6; D gene: NA; CDR3 protein: CAWSVVASGANVLTF; CDR3 DNA: TGTGCCTGGAGTGTAGTGGCCTCTGGGGCCAACGTCCTGACTTTC
V gene: TRBV29-1; clone size: once; J gene: TRBJ2-7; D gene: TRBD1; CDR3 protein: CSAGPGGSYEQYF; CDR3 DNA: TGCAGCGCCGGGCCAGGGGGCTCCTACGAGCAGTACTTC
V gene: TRBV30; clone size: NA; J gene: TRBJ1-5; D gene: NA; CDR3 protein: CAWSVPGADLGPQHF; CDR3 DNA: TGTGCCTGGAGTGTACCCGGGGCGGACCTAGGGCCCCAGCATTTT
V gene: TRBV10-3; clone size: NA; J gene: TRBJ2-3; D gene: TRBD2; CDR3 protein: CAISDQRGGTYGTDTQYF; CDR3 DNA: TGTGCCATCAGTGACCAGCGGGGGGGCACTTATGGCACAGATACGCAGTATTTT
V gene: TRBV30; clone size: NA; J gene: TRBJ1-2; D gene: NA; CDR3 protein: CAWQGSGYGYTF; CDR3 DNA: TGTGCCTGGCAAGGGTCTGGCTATGGCTACACCTTC
V gene: TRBV14; clone size: NA; J gene: TRBJ2-1; D gene: NA; CDR3 protein: CASSQVSWTGDEQFF; CDR3 DNA: TGTGCCAGCAGCCAAGTTTCCTGGACGGGCGATGAGCAGTTCTTC
V gene: TRBV13; clone size: NA; J gene: TRBJ1-2; D gene: NA; CDR3 protein: CASSYRGIDGYTF; CDR3 DNA: TGTGCCAGCAGTTACCGGGGGATCGATGGCTACACCTTC
V gene: TRBV2; clone size: NA; J gene: TRBJ2-1; D gene: NA; CDR3 protein: CASGRDSHNEQFF; CDR3 DNA: TGTGCCAGCGGACGGGACTCCCACAATGAGCAGTTCTTC
V gene: TRBV29-1; clone size: NA; J gene: TRBJ1-2; D gene: NA; CDR3 protein: CSVDLLAGYTF; CDR3 DNA: TGCAGCGTTGATCTACTCGCAGGCTACACCTTC
V gene: TRBV11-2; clone size: NA; J gene: TRBJ2-3; D gene: TRBD1; CDR3 protein: CASSQEQGASTDTQYF; CDR3 DNA: TGTGCCAGCAGCCAGGAACAGGGGGCAAGCACAGATACGCAGTATTTT
V gene: TRBV11-2; clone size: NA; J gene: TRBJ2-7; D gene: NA; CDR3 protein: CASSLINRDYEQYF; CDR3 DNA: TGTGCCAGCAGCTTAATCAACAGGGACTACGAGCAGTACTTC
V gene: TRBV29-1; clone size: NA; J gene: TRBJ2-3; D gene: TRBD1; CDR3 protein: CSSEDRGSTDTQYF; CDR3 DNA: TGCAGCAGCGAGGACAGGGGAAGCACAGATACGCAGTATTTT
V gene: TRBV29-1; clone size: few; J gene: TRBJ2-1; D gene: NA; CDR3 protein: CSPQGPRGNEQFF; CDR3 DNA: TGCAGCCCCCAGGGCCCACGGGGGAATGAGCAGTTCTTC
V gene: TRBV9; clone size: NA; J gene: TRBJ2-3; D gene: TRBD2; CDR3 protein: CASSTVSGGDTQYF; CDR3 DNA: TGTGCCAGCAGCACGGTTAGCGGGGGAGATACGCAGTATTTT
V gene: TRBV30; clone size: NA; J gene: TRBJ2-5; D gene: TRBD1; CDR3 protein: CAWRQGGETQYF; CDR3 DNA: TGTGCCTGGCGACAGGGCGGGGAGACCCAGTACTTC
V gene: TRBV19; clone size: NA; J gene: TRBJ2-3; D gene: NA; CDR3 protein: CASSPQDFSTDTQYF; CDR3 DNA: TGTGCCAGTAGTCCCCAGGATTTTAGCACAGATACGCAGTATTTT
V gene: TRBV14; clone size: NA; J gene: TRBJ2-3; D gene: NA; CDR3 protein: CASSQVLTASTDTQYF; CDR3 DNA: TGTGCCAGCAGCCAAGTTTTGACAGCTAGCACAGATACGCAGTATTTT
V gene: TRBV30; clone size: NA; J gene: TRBJ1-2; D gene: TRBD1; CDR3 protein: CAWSDPGGYGYTF; CDR3 DNA: TGTGCCTGGAGTGATCCAGGGGGCTATGGCTACACCTTC
V gene: TRBV4-3; clone size: few; J gene: TRBJ2-3; D gene: NA; CDR3 protein: CASSQARSTDTQYF; CDR3 DNA: TGCGCCAGCAGCCAAGCGCGGAGCACAGATACGCAGTATTTT
V gene: TRBV29-1; clone size: NA; J gene: TRBJ1-4; D gene: NA; CDR3 protein: CSAGGAREKLFF; CDR3 DNA: TGCAGCGCGGGCGGGGCGAGAGAAAAACTGTTTTTT
V gene: TRBV5-1; clone size: NA; J gene: TRBJ2-7; D gene: TRBD1; CDR3 protein: CASRKQGNTYEQYF; CDR3 DNA: TGCGCCAGTCGGAAACAGGGGAATACCTACGAGCAGTACTTC
V gene: TRBV9; clone size: few; J gene: TRBJ2-3; D gene: TRBD1; CDR3 protein: CASSVGTGISTDTQYF; CDR3 DNA: TGTGCCAGCAGCGTAGGGACAGGGATTTCCACAGATACGCAGTATTTT
V gene: TRBV7-2; clone size: NA; J gene: TRBJ2-7; D gene: TRBD2; CDR3 protein: CASSLGRVEQYF; CDR3 DNA: TGTGCCAGCAGCTTGGGGAGGGTCGAGCAGTACTTC
V gene: TRBV23-1; clone size: NA; J gene: TRBJ1-5; D gene: NA; CDR3 protein: CASSQGQRINQPQHF; CDR3 DNA: TGCGCCAGCAGTCAAGGACAGCGAATCAATCAGCCCCAGCATTTT
V gene: TRBV25-1; clone size: NA; J gene: TRBJ1-2; D gene: NA; CDR3 protein: CASSNRQWSYGYTF; CDR3 DNA: TGTGCCAGCAGTAATCGACAGTGGAGTTATGGCTACACCTTC
V gene: TRBV5-1; clone size: NA; J gene: TRBJ2-5; D gene: NA; CDR3 protein: CASSSNQETQYF; CDR3 DNA: TGCGCCAGCAGCTCCAACCAAGAGACCCAGTACTTC
V gene: TRBV9; clone size: few; J gene: TRBJ2-1; D gene: NA; CDR3 protein: CASSEGKAGAYNEQFF; CDR3 DNA: TGTGCCAGCAGCGAGGGTAAGGCGGGGGCTTACAATGAGCAGTTCTTC
V gene: TRBV7-9; clone size: NA; J gene: TRBJ2-1; D gene: TRBD2; CDR3 protein: CAGGLAGTHNEQFF; CDR3 DNA: TGTGCCGGTGGACTAGCGGGGACTCACAATGAGCAGTTCTTC
V gene: TRBV10-2; clone size: few; J gene: TRBJ2-7; D gene: TRBD1; CDR3 protein: CASSIDRGYEQYF; CDR3 DNA: TGCGCCAGCAGTATCGACAGGGGATACGAGCAGTACTTC
V gene: TRBV10-3; clone size: NA; J gene: TRBJ2-5; D gene: TRBD2; CDR3 protein: CAIASGGARETQYF; CDR3 DNA: TGTGCCATCGCCAGCGGGGGGGCCCGCGAGACCCAGTACTTC